Listed below are T cell receptor beta chains from one sample, sequenced in a study of shared clonotypes between healthy human individuals. Assay: immunoSEQ multiplex PCR; the TCRdb copy retains only in-frame clones and omits some. This sample has 1.4 million or so clones, with roughly 98.5% found just once. Sequences were obtained from naive CD4+ T cells sorted from blood. The receptors stem from a man in his thirties or forties in good health. CDR3s include the opening cysteine and the closing phenylalanine or tryptophan. Fields, in order: clone size, V gene, J gene, D gene, CDR3 DNA, CDR3 protein. A D gene is named only where the DNA matches it firmly. The listing skips clone size in some rows; elsewhere it reads once, few, many or a size class.

clone size: NA
V gene: TRBV14
J gene: TRBJ2-1
D gene: NA
CDR3 DNA: TGTGCCAGCAGCCAAACTTGGGGGGCCAATGAGCAGTTCTTC
CDR3 protein: CASSQTWGANEQFF

clone size: NA
V gene: TRBV5-4
J gene: TRBJ2-5
D gene: NA
CDR3 DNA: TGTGCCAGCAGCCAACAAGAGACCCAGTACTTC
CDR3 protein: CASSQQETQYF

clone size: NA
V gene: TRBV9
J gene: TRBJ2-2
D gene: TRBD2
CDR3 DNA: TGTGCCAGCAGCGTCCACGATAGCGGGAGCGCGAACACCGGGGAGCTGTTTTTT
CDR3 protein: CASSVHDSGSANTGELFF

clone size: NA
V gene: TRBV18
J gene: TRBJ2-7
D gene: TRBD2
CDR3 DNA: TGTGCCAGCTCACGGACTAGCGGGACCTACGAGCAGTACTTC
CDR3 protein: CASSRTSGTYEQYF

clone size: NA
V gene: TRBV18
J gene: TRBJ2-7
D gene: TRBD1
CDR3 DNA: TGTGCCAGCTCCCCTCGGACAGGATCCTACGAGCAGTACTTC
CDR3 protein: CASSPRTGSYEQYF

clone size: NA
V gene: TRBV6-5
J gene: TRBJ2-7
D gene: TRBD1
CDR3 DNA: TGTGCCAGCCCCGGGACAGACTACGAGCAGTACTTC
CDR3 protein: CASPGTDYEQYF

clone size: NA
V gene: TRBV9
J gene: TRBJ2-5
D gene: TRBD2
CDR3 DNA: TGTGCCAGCAGCCCACGAGGGCTAGCGGGAGGAGAGACCCAGTACTTC
CDR3 protein: CASSPRGLAGGETQYF

clone size: NA
V gene: TRBV5-8
J gene: TRBJ1-1
D gene: TRBD1
CDR3 DNA: TGCGCCAGCATATGGGACAGGAACACTGAAGCTTTCTTT
CDR3 protein: CASIWDRNTEAFF

clone size: NA
V gene: TRBV6-1
J gene: TRBJ1-1
D gene: NA
CDR3 DNA: TGTGCCAGCACCAGGGTGAACACTGAAGCTTTCTTT
CDR3 protein: CASTRVNTEAFF

clone size: NA
V gene: TRBV29-1
J gene: TRBJ1-1
D gene: NA
CDR3 DNA: TGCAGCGGGGGGGACCTTGAAGCTTTCTTT
CDR3 protein: CSGGDLEAFF

clone size: NA
V gene: TRBV7-2
J gene: TRBJ2-7
D gene: TRBD2
CDR3 DNA: TGTGCCAGCAGCTTAGGAATTGGGAGGGGCGAGCAGTACTTC
CDR3 protein: CASSLGIGRGEQYF

clone size: NA
V gene: TRBV19
J gene: TRBJ1-5
D gene: NA
CDR3 DNA: TGTGCCAGTTCCAGGGGCCGAGATCAGCCCCAGCATTTT
CDR3 protein: CASSRGRDQPQHF

clone size: NA
V gene: TRBV19
J gene: TRBJ2-1
D gene: TRBD2
CDR3 DNA: TGTGCCAGTACCCTAATCAGCGGGAGTTTTAATGAGCAGTTCTTC
CDR3 protein: CASTLISGSFNEQFF

clone size: NA
V gene: TRBV6-1
J gene: TRBJ2-3
D gene: TRBD1
CDR3 DNA: TGTGCCAGCATCAAGGGGACAGGGGGTCCAGATACGCAGTATTTT
CDR3 protein: CASIKGTGGPDTQYF

clone size: once
V gene: TRBV11-2
J gene: TRBJ2-7
D gene: TRBD2
CDR3 DNA: TGTGCCAGCAGCGCAAGATTAGCGGGAGTCTCCTACGAGCAGTACTTC
CDR3 protein: CASSARLAGVSYEQYF

clone size: NA
V gene: TRBV5-1
J gene: TRBJ1-4
D gene: NA
CDR3 DNA: TGCGCCAGCAGCTTGGGTGGAGCAGTAGTTGAAAAACTGTTTTTT
CDR3 protein: CASSLGGAVVEKLFF

clone size: NA
V gene: TRBV6-1
J gene: TRBJ1-2
D gene: TRBD1
CDR3 DNA: TGTGCCAGCAGTCCTCCGGGACAGGTTTATGGCTACACCTTC
CDR3 protein: CASSPPGQVYGYTF

clone size: NA
V gene: TRBV5-4
J gene: TRBJ2-5
D gene: TRBD2
CDR3 DNA: TGTGCCAGCAGCTTGGGTGGACTAGCCGCACTATTGAGGGAGACCCAGTACTTC
CDR3 protein: CASSLGGLAALLRETQYF

clone size: NA
V gene: TRBV28
J gene: TRBJ1-4
D gene: NA
CDR3 DNA: TGTGCCAGCAGTGAGGGATTCGGCAGGATAAATGAAAAACTGTTTTTT
CDR3 protein: CASSEGFGRINEKLFF

clone size: NA
V gene: TRBV5-5
J gene: TRBJ2-3
D gene: NA
CDR3 DNA: TGTGCCAGCAGCCTGGACCGCACAGATACGCAGTATTTT
CDR3 protein: CASSLDRTDTQYF

clone size: NA
V gene: TRBV18
J gene: TRBJ2-5
D gene: TRBD2
CDR3 DNA: TGTGCCAGCTCACCAATCCTAGCGGAAGAGACCCAGTACTTC
CDR3 protein: CASSPILAEETQYF

clone size: NA
V gene: TRBV18
J gene: TRBJ2-5
D gene: NA
CDR3 DNA: TGTGCCAGCTCACCATGGAGGACAGAGCCAGAGACCCAGTACTTC
CDR3 protein: CASSPWRTEPETQYF

clone size: NA
V gene: TRBV7-2
J gene: TRBJ2-7
D gene: TRBD1
CDR3 DNA: TGTGCCAGCAGCTCCGGGACAGAGTTCCCCTACGAGCAGTACTTC
CDR3 protein: CASSSGTEFPYEQYF

clone size: NA
V gene: TRBV7-2
J gene: TRBJ2-5
D gene: TRBD1
CDR3 DNA: TGTGCCAGCAGCCGAGAGACAGGGCACCCGCAAGAGACCCAGTACTTC
CDR3 protein: CASSRETGHPQETQYF